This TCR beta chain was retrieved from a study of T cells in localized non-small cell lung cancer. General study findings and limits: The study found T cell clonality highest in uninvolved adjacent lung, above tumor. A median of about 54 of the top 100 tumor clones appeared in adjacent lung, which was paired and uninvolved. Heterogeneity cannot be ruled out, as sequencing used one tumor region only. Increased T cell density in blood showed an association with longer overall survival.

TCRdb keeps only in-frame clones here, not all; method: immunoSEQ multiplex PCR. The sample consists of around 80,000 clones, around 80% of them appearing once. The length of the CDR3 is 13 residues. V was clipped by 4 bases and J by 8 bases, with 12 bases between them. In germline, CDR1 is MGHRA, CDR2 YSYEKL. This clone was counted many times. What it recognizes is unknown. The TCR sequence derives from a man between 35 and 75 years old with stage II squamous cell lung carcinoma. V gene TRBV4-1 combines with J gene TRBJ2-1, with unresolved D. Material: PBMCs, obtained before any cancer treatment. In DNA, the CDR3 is TGCGCCAGCAGCCTTACGACGGGTGATGAGCAGTTCTTC. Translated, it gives CASSLTTGDEQFF.